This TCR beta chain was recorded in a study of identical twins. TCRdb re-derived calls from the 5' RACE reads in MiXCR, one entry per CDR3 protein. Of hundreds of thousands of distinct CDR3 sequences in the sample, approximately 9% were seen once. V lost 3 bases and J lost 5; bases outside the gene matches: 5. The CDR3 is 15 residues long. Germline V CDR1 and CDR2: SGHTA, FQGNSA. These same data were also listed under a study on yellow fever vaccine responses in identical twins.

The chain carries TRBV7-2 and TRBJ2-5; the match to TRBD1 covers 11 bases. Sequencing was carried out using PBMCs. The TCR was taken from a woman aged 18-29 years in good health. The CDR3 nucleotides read TGTGCCAGCAGCTTTGGACAGGGGGCTGAGGAGACCCAGTACTTC. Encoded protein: CASSFGQGAEETQYF.